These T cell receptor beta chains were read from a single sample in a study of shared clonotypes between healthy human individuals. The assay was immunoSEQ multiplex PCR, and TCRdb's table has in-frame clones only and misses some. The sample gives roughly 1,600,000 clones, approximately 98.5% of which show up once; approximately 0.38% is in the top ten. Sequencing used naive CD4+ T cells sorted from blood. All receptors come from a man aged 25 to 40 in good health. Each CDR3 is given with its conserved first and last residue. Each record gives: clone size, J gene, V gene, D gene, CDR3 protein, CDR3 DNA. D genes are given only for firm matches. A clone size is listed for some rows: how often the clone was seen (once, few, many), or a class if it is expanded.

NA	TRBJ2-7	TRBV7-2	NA	CASSLAWELEEQYF	TGTGCCAGCAGCTTAGCGTGGGAATTGGAAGAGCAGTACTTC
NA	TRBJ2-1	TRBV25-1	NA	CASSSRNNEQFF	TGTGCCAGCAGTTCTCGAAACAATGAGCAGTTCTTC
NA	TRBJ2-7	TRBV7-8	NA	CASSESGYEQYF	TGTGCCAGTTCCGAAAGTGGCTACGAGCAGTACTTC
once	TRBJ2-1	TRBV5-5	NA	CASSHQRINEQFF	TGTGCCAGCAGTCATCAGCGGATTAATGAGCAGTTCTTC
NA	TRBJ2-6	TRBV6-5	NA	CASRFSGANVLTF	TGTGCCAGCAGGTTCAGTGGGGCCAACGTCCTGACTTTC
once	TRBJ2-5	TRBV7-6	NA	CASSSFEGAETQYF	TGTGCCAGCAGCTCCTTCGAGGGAGCAGAGACCCAGTACTTC
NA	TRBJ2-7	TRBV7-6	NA	CASSLATAYEQYF	TGTGCCAGCAGCTTAGCCACCGCCTACGAGCAGTACTTC
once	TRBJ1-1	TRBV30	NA	CAWTAVGEAFF	TGTGCCTGGACGGCAGTTGGTGAAGCTTTCTTT
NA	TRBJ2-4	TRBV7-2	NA	CASSLFFDGNIQYF	TGTGCCAGCAGCTTGTTCTTTGACGGAAACATTCAGTACTTC
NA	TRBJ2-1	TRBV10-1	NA	CASSRDFGYNEQFF	TGCGCCAGCAGCCGGGACTTCGGCTACAATGAGCAGTTCTTC
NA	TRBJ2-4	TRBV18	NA	CASSPTGGGFIDGNIQYF	TGTGCCAGCTCACCAACAGGGGGGGGATTTATTGACGGAAACATTCAGTACTTC
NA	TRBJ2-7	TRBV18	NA	CASSPLSASSYEQYF	TGTGCCAGCTCACCACTCAGTGCCAGCTCCTACGAGCAGTACTTC
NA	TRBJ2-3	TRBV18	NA	CASSPMKSTDTQYF	TGTGCCAGCTCACCCATGAAGAGCACAGATACGCAGTATTTT
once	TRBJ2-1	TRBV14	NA	CASSQDNRYNEQFF	TGTGCCAGCAGCCAAGATAATAGGTACAATGAGCAGTTCTTC
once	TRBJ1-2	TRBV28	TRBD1	CASSSGDRGYGYTF	TGTGCCAGCAGTTCCGGGGACAGGGGGTATGGCTACACCTTC
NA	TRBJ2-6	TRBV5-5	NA	CASTDHASGANVLTF	TGTGCCAGCACTGACCACGCCTCTGGGGCCAACGTCCTGACTTTC
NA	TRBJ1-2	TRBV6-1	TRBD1	CASSEAGTGYGYTF	TGTGCCAGCAGTGAAGCGGGGACAGGGTATGGCTACACCTTC
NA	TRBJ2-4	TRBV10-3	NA	CAISETAAKGGLAKNIQYF	TGTGCCATCAGTGAGACCGCCGCCAAGGGGGGCTTAGCCAAAAACATTCAGTACTTC
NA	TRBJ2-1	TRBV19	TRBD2	CASRSRLAANEQFF	TGTGCCAGTAGGAGCAGACTAGCGGCCAATGAGCAGTTCTTC
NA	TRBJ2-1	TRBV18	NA	CASSSEAYNEQFF	TGTGCCAGCTCATCAGAGGCCTACAATGAGCAGTTCTTC
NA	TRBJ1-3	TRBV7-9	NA	CASSSTPWAGNTIYF	TGTGCCAGCAGCTCGACCCCCTGGGCTGGAAACACCATATATTTT
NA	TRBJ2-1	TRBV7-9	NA	CASSFTKDEQFF	TGTGCCAGCAGCTTCACTAAGGATGAGCAGTTCTTC
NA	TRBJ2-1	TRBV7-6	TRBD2	CASSLLSSGGPYNEQFF	TGTGCCAGCAGCTTACTTTCTAGCGGGGGGCCCTACAATGAGCAGTTCTTC
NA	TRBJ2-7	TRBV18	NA	CASSQQLYEQYF	TGTGCCAGCTCACAACAGCTTTACGAGCAGTACTTC
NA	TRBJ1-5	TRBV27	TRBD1	CASRPRSRGLQPQHF	TGTGCCAGCAGACCCCGGAGCAGGGGGCTTCAGCCCCAGCATTTT
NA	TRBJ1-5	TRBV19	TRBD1	CASSQRTGYQPQHF	TGTGCCAGTAGTCAACGGACAGGGTATCAGCCCCAGCATTTT
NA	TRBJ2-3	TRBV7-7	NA	CASSLGTDISDTQYF	TGTGCCAGCAGCTTAGGGACAGATATATCAGATACGCAGTATTTT
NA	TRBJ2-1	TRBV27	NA	CATARPTAPGRGQFF	TGTGCCACAGCTAGGCCAACAGCTCCGGGACGCGGGCAGTTCTTC
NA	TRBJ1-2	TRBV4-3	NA	CASSQDLGPTLYTF	TGCGCCAGCAGCCAAGATCTTGGACCCACATTATACACCTTC
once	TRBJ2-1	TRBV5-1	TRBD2	CASTPLGTSTNEQFF	TGCGCCAGCACCCCCCTCGGGACTAGCACAAATGAGCAGTTCTTC
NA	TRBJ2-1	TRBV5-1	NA	CASSLRGSRGEQFF	TGCGCCAGCAGCTTGAGAGGGAGTCGGGGTGAGCAGTTCTTC
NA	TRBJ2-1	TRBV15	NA	CATSRFRDEQFF	TGTGCCACCAGCAGATTTCGGGATGAGCAGTTCTTC
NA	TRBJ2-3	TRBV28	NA	CASSLGTQSTDTQYF	TGTGCCAGCAGTTTAGGGACACAAAGCACAGATACGCAGTATTTT
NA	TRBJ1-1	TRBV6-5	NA	CASRPPGLRTEAFF	TGTGCCAGCAGACCACCGGGGCTACGTACTGAAGCTTTCTTT
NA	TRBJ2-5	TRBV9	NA	CASGNQGYQYF	TGTGCCAGCGGTAATCAGGGGTACCAGTACTTC
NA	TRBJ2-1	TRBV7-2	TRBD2	CASSFLAGGFGEQFF	TGTGCCAGCAGCTTCTTAGCGGGAGGGTTCGGTGAGCAGTTCTTC
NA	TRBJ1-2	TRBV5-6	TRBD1	CAMTHRGRGYGYTF	TGTGCCATGACCCACAGGGGTAGGGGCTATGGCTACACCTTC
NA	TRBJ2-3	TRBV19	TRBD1	CASKAGGWLDTQYF	TGTGCCAGTAAGGCAGGGGGCTGGCTGGATACGCAGTATTTT
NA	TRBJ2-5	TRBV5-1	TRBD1	CASSQSDREETQYF	TGCGCCAGCAGCCAATCAGACAGGGAAGAGACCCAGTACTTC
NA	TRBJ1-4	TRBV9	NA	CASSNEGGRNEKLFF	TGTGCCAGCAGCAATGAGGGGGGCCGGAATGAAAAACTGTTTTTT
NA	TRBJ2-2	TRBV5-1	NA	CASNPTSETYTGELFF	TGCGCCAGCAACCCTACCAGCGAGACTTACACCGGGGAGCTGTTTTTT
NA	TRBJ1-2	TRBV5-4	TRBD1	CASSLAGTGKYGYTF	TGTGCCAGCAGCTTGGCCGGGACAGGGAAATATGGCTACACCTTC
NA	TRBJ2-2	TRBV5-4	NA	CAGSGTYDLANTGELFF	TGTGCCGGATCCGGGACCTACGATTTAGCGAACACCGGGGAGCTGTTTTTT
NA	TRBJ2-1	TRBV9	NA	CASSVGISSYNEQFF	TGTGCCAGCAGCGTCGGGATCAGCTCCTACAATGAGCAGTTCTTC
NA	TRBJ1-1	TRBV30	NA	CAWRGGGRGSTEAFF	TGTGCCTGGAGAGGGGGGGGCCGAGGGAGCACTGAAGCTTTCTTT
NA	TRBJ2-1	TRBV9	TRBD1	CASSVGGQGDNEQFF	TGTGCCAGCAGCGTAGGGGGACAGGGCGACAATGAGCAGTTCTTC
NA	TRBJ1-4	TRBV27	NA	CASSRKDSANEKLFF	TGTGCCAGCAGTCGCAAGGACAGTGCTAATGAAAAACTGTTTTTT
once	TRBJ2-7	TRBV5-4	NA	CASSFPLGGAYEQYF	TGTGCCAGCAGCTTCCCCCTTGGAGGAGCCTACGAGCAGTACTTC
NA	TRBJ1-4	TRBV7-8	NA	CASSMFGVGLFF	TGTGCCAGCAGCATGTTCGGGGTCGGACTGTTTTTT
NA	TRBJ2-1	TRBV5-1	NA	CASSLVTGVYNEQFF	TGCGCCAGCAGCTTGGTTACCGGAGTCTACAATGAGCAGTTCTTC
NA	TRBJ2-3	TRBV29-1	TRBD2	CSGTTSGQDTQYF	TGCAGCGGGACGACTAGCGGGCAAGATACGCAGTATTTT
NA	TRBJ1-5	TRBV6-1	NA	CASSERQYQPQHF	TGTGCCAGCAGTGAGAGGCAGTATCAGCCCCAGCATTTT
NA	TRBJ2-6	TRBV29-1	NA	CSVEAVPGHGSGANVLTF	TGCAGCGTTGAAGCCGTTCCGGGGCACGGCTCTGGGGCCAACGTCCTGACTTTC
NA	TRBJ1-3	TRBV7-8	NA	CASRAGISGNTIYF	TGTGCCAGCAGAGCAGGGATCTCTGGAAACACCATATATTTT
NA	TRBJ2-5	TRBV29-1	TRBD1	CSVLTGGGETQYF	TGCAGCGTCTTGACAGGGGGAGGGGAGACCCAGTACTTC